These 12 T cell receptor beta chains were sequenced from one sample in a study of T-cell reconstitution after alpha-beta-depleted transplantation in children. Using unique molecular identifiers, the investigators prepared the TCRbeta library. Each CDR3 protein gets one entry after TCRdb re-called the PCR reads with MiXCR. The sample has over 200,000 distinct CDR3 sequences, about 15% seen once. Specimen: PBMCs, mostly from graft donor cells, collected 360 days after TCRalphabeta/CD19-depleted stem cell transplant. The receptors shown here come from a male patient between 2 and 15 years old who had a stem cell transplant for acute lymphoblastic leukemia, so the T cells may come from the graft donor.

In this sample, this clonotype turned up many times. The chain links TRBV10-3 to TRBJ2-5; D may be TRBD2 (5 bases). CDR1 is ENHRY and CDR2 is SYGVKD in the germline V gene. This CDR3 region has 15 residues. Between the trimmed V and J ends, which lost 2 bases and 5 bases, there was a span of 15 bases. CDR3 nucleotide sequence: TGTGCCATCAGTGAGGAGGCGGGTTTTGGGGAGACCCAGTACTTC. This sequence encodes CAISEEAGFGETQYF.

This rearrangement joins TRBV6-5 to TRBJ2-7; tentative D call: TRBD1 (6 bases). This CDR3 has 15 amino acids. Trimming removed 2 bases at V and 7 bases at J, with 18 bases between. Germline assignment: CDR1 MNHEY and CDR2 SVGAGI. CDR3: CASSYRGQGVGEQYF. CDR3 in DNA: TGTGCCAGCAGTTACAGGGGACAAGGGGTGGGAGAGCAGTACTTC.

The chain recombines TRBV29-1 with TRBJ1-1; D is unclear. V lost 6 bases to trimming and J lost 1 base, with 12 bases between them. Germline CDR1 and CDR2: SQVTM and ANQGSEA. The CDR3 length is 13 residues. This CDR3 reads CSVFREPNTEAFF. CDR3 DNA: TGCAGCGTGTTTCGAGAGCCGAACACTGAAGCTTTCTTT.

The rearrangement joins TRBV11-2 to TRBJ2-2; D tentatively fits TRBD1 or TRBD2 (5 bases each). CDR3 size: 16 residues. The V gene's germline CDR1 is SGHAT and CDR2 FQNNGV. V lost 5 bases, J lost 6 bases, and 19 bases lay in between. CDR3 sequence (DNA): TGTGCCAGCAGCAGCGTAGGTGGGACCGGCTCCGGGGAGCTGTTTTTT. Translated: CASSSVGGTGSGELFF. Based on the CDR3 plus reference TRBV11-2 and TRBJ2-2, the full variable domain is EAGVAQSPRYKIIEKRQSVAFWCNPISGHATLYWYQQILGQGPKLLIQFQNNGVVDDSQLPKDRFSAERLKGVDSTLKIQPAKLEDSAVYLCASSSVGGTGSGELFFGEGSRLTVL.

The V call is TRBV20-1, the J call TRBJ2-1, with 7 bases fitting TRBD2. The CDR3 sequence is 15 residues long. V shed 3 bases, J shed 7 bases, and the junction held 12 bases outside the gene matches. Germline values: CDR1 DFQATT, CDR2 SNEGSKA (reference sequence). CDR3 region: CSASRGAGKYNEQFF. The DNA for the CDR3 is TGCAGTGCTAGCCGTGGAGCGGGGAAGTATAATGAGCAGTTCTTC.

This clonotype showed up just a few times. This sequence joins TRBV5-1 and TRBJ2-5, with TRBD2 as a possible D gene (5 bases). Per the germline V gene, CDR1 is SGHRS and CDR2 is YFSETQ. Deletions cut 4 bases from V and 0 bases from J, with 7 bases between. This CDR3 spans 13 amino acids. This CDR3 is CASSERYQETQYF. CDR3 nucleotide sequence: TGCGCCAGCAGCGAGCGGTACCAAGAGACCCAGTACTTC.

This clonotype was counted between two and nine times. The chain joins TRBV5-1 to TRBJ2-7; D gene uncertain. This CDR3 is 15 amino acids long. Between the trimmed V and J ends, which lost 0 bases and 3 bases, there was a span of 13 bases. Germline V gives CDR1 SGHRS, CDR2 YFSETQ. The CDR3 DNA reads as TGCGCCAGCAGCTTGGTACCGCGATGGGGCTACGAGCAGTACTTC. Translation gives CASSLVPRWGYEQYF.

This clonotype was picked up many times. This chain links TRBV7-2 with TRBJ2-7; no definite D call. Germline lookup yields CDR1 SGHTA and CDR2 FQGNSA. The CDR3 runs 13 residues. Trimming took 2 bases from V and 7 from J, leaving 12 bases between them. Written as DNA, the CDR3 is TGTGCCAGCAGCTTATCGCCTGGGATAGAGCAGTACTTC. This translates into CASSLSPGIEQYF.

This clonotype has at least ten counts. The J gene is TRBJ2-6, the V gene TRBV25-1, with 12 bases lining up with TRBD1. Losses at the gene ends were 4 bases for V and 1 base for J; bases not matched to a gene: 11. In germline, CDR1 is MGHDK, CDR2 SYGVNS. The CDR3 loop spans 20 amino acids. The CDR3 here is CASSGTGTGGYTSGANVLTF. In DNA form, the CDR3 reads TGTGCCAGCAGTGGAACCGGGACAGGGGGCTATACGTCTGGGGCCAACGTCCTGACTTTC.

V and J are TRBV7-2 and TRBJ2-1, with 7 bases that match TRBD2. V gave up 2 bases and J gave up 8 bases; unmatched junction bases: 9. Germline V gene data show CDR1 as SGHTA and CDR2 as FQGNSA. There are 15 residues in the CDR3. The CDR3 nucleotides read TGTGCCAGCAGCTTACGGGGGGTGAAAGGGCATGAGCAGTTCTTC. This encodes CASSLRGVKGHEQFF. The entire variable domain, with the rest obtained from reference TRBV7-2 and TRBJ2-1, is as follows: GAGVSQSPSNKVTEKGKDVELRCDPISGHTALYWYRQSLGQGLEFLIYFQGNSAPDKSGLPSDRFSAERTGGSVSTLTIQRTQQEDSAVYLCASSLRGVKGHEQFFGPGTRLTVL.

This clonotype was found a few times. The rearrangement links TRBV12-3 or TRBV12-4 to TRBJ1-5; D is unclear. The CDR3 is 13 residues long. The ends were cut back, 4 bases at V and 4 bases at J, with 8 bases in the middle. CDR3 bases: TGTGCCAGCAGTTCCGCCTTGAATCAGCCCCAGCATTTT. Protein product: CASSSALNQPQHF.

The chain recombines TRBV7-2 with TRBJ2-4; a weak D match, TRBD1 (5 bases). V gave up 1 base and J gave up 9 bases, with 16 bases separating them. Germline V lookup: CDR1 SGHTA, CDR2 FQGNSA. CDR3 length equals 15 residues. The chain's CDR3 is CASSLENRRSAIQYF. The CDR3 nucleotides are TGTGCCAGCAGCTTAGAGAACAGGCGGTCGGCCATTCAGTACTTC.